This T cell receptor beta chain was profiled in a study of Graves' ophthalmopathy and Graves' hyperthyroidism. This clonotype was picked up many times. Clinicians diagnosed using symptoms, serum thyroxine, TRAb, thyroid ultrasound and orbital computed tomography. Scientists amplified the TCR beta CDR3 regions from RNA transcripts. After a first-round RT-PCR with HTBI primers, a second-round multiplex PCR was run. One entry per CDR3 protein, called by TCRdb with MiXCR from the multiplex PCR reads. This table has roughly 610,000 distinct CDR3 sequences, about 24% appearing once. The CDR3 extends over 15 amino acids. With 5 bases clipped from V and 6 bases from J, the junction kept 7 bases outside the gene matches. Germline V CDR1 and CDR2: LGHNA, YNFKEQ.

This receptor was taken from a woman between 18 and 30 years old with stable Graves' hyperthyroidism. Some clones in this sample may be carry-over from other donors' samples. The sequenced sample consisted of peripheral blood. V usage is TRBV4-2 and J usage is TRBJ1-6; 7 bases agree with TRBD1. For the CDR3, the DNA is TGTGCCAGCAGCGACCCGGGACAGATTAATTCACCCCTCCACTTT. Translation: CASSDPGQINSPLHF.